These T cell receptor beta chains were read from a single sample in a study of identical twins. TCRdb redid the calling of the 5' RACE reads with MiXCR, one entry per CDR3 protein. In the table there are hundreds of thousands of distinct CDR3 sequences, roughly a quarter of which are singletons. The same sample was also used in a study of T cells expressing NK-cell markers.

The sample comprised CD4+ T cells sorted from blood. These receptors all come from a woman between 18 and 30 years old in good health. Each CDR3 is given with its conserved first and last residue. The D gene is left open where the match is weak. The listing skips clone size in some rows; elsewhere it reads once, few, many or a size class.

clone_size: few; v_call: TRBV3-1; d_call: -; j_call: TRBJ1-1; cdr3_nt: TGTGCCAGCAGCCAAGAGGGCCGGGGGTCTTTAAGCACTGAAGCTTTCTTT; cdr3_aa: CASSQEGRGSLSTEAFF
clone_size: -; v_call: TRBV7-8; d_call: -; j_call: TRBJ2-3; cdr3_nt: TGTGCCAGCAGCCGAGGAAGAGGAGCCCGTGCAGATACGCAGTATTTT; cdr3_aa: CASSRGRGARADTQYF
clone_size: -; v_call: TRBV11-2; d_call: -; j_call: TRBJ2-2; cdr3_nt: TGTGCCAGCGAAGGCCTGATAAACACCGGGGAGCTGTTTTTT; cdr3_aa: CASEGLINTGELFF
clone_size: many; v_call: TRBV12-3/TRBV12-4; d_call: -; j_call: TRBJ2-1; cdr3_nt: TGTGCCAGCAGTCCGAAAGGAGGATGGGATGAGCAGTTCTTC; cdr3_aa: CASSPKGGWDEQFF
clone_size: -; v_call: TRBV11-2; d_call: -; j_call: TRBJ2-3; cdr3_nt: TGTGCCAGCAGCTTAGCCCGGTTGACTAGCACAGATACGCAGTATTTT; cdr3_aa: CASSLARLTSTDTQYF
clone_size: -; v_call: TRBV4-3; d_call: TRBD2; j_call: TRBJ2-1; cdr3_nt: TGCGCCAGCAGCCAAGGACTAGCGGGAGGGTACAATGAGCAGTTCTTC; cdr3_aa: CASSQGLAGGYNEQFF
clone_size: few; v_call: TRBV29-1; d_call: -; j_call: TRBJ2-6; cdr3_nt: TGCAGCGTTGAAGACAGGGCAAGCTCTGGGGCCAACGTCCTGACTTTC; cdr3_aa: CSVEDRASSGANVLTF
clone_size: -; v_call: TRBV2; d_call: TRBD1; j_call: TRBJ1-1; cdr3_nt: TGTGCCAGCAGAGCCGGGACAGGGAGAACCCAAGCTTTCTTT; cdr3_aa: CASRAGTGRTQAFF
clone_size: -; v_call: TRBV7-9; d_call: -; j_call: TRBJ1-1; cdr3_nt: TGTGCCAGCAGCTTAGATCAGGGGTCGGACACTGAAGCTTTCTTT; cdr3_aa: CASSLDQGSDTEAFF
clone_size: many; v_call: TRBV24-1; d_call: -; j_call: TRBJ2-1; cdr3_nt: TGTGCCACCAGTGACTCTGGAGGGCCTGGGGGCTACAATGAGCAGTTCTTC; cdr3_aa: CATSDSGGPGGYNEQFF
clone_size: few; v_call: TRBV9; d_call: TRBD2; j_call: TRBJ2-1; cdr3_nt: TGTGCCAGCAGCGTGACTAGCGCCCTCGGTGAGCAGTTCTTC; cdr3_aa: CASSVTSALGEQFF
clone_size: -; v_call: TRBV6-1; d_call: TRBD2; j_call: TRBJ2-7; cdr3_nt: TGTGCCAGCAGTGGAGCTGAGCGGGGGGGCCGGTGGGCCGAGCAGTACTTC; cdr3_aa: CASSGAERGGRWAEQYF
clone_size: few; v_call: TRBV5-1; d_call: TRBD1; j_call: TRBJ2-1; cdr3_nt: TGCGCCAGCCGCAACAGGGGGACTTACAATGAGCAGTTCTTC; cdr3_aa: CASRNRGTYNEQFF
clone_size: -; v_call: TRBV12-3/TRBV12-4; d_call: -; j_call: TRBJ2-3; cdr3_nt: TGTGCCAGCAGTTTAATGGGAATGACAGATACGCAGTATTTT; cdr3_aa: CASSLMGMTDTQYF
clone_size: -; v_call: TRBV7-9; d_call: -; j_call: TRBJ2-3; cdr3_nt: TGTGCCAGCAGCTTAGAAGGCCACACAGATACGCAGTATTTT; cdr3_aa: CASSLEGHTDTQYF
clone_size: few; v_call: TRBV2; d_call: -; j_call: TRBJ2-3; cdr3_nt: TGTGCCAGCAGTTGGAACACAGATACGCAGTATTTT; cdr3_aa: CASSWNTDTQYF
clone_size: -; v_call: TRBV25-1; d_call: TRBD1; j_call: TRBJ1-1; cdr3_nt: TGTGCCAGCAGTGAAACGAGGGGGCCCCACGGTGAAGCTTTCTTT; cdr3_aa: CASSETRGPHGEAFF
clone_size: -; v_call: TRBV27; d_call: -; j_call: TRBJ2-1; cdr3_nt: TGTGCCAGCAGTTCTTACACGAGCTCCTACAATGAGCAGTTCTTC; cdr3_aa: CASSSYTSSYNEQFF
clone_size: few; v_call: TRBV3-1; d_call: -; j_call: TRBJ2-3; cdr3_nt: TGTGCCAGCAGCCAAGATAGAGTAGTCCCTAGCACAGATACGCAGTATTTT; cdr3_aa: CASSQDRVVPSTDTQYF
clone_size: few; v_call: TRBV5-1; d_call: TRBD1; j_call: TRBJ1-1; cdr3_nt: TGCGCCAGCAGCTGGTCGACAGGGTCAAACACTGAAGCTTTCTTT; cdr3_aa: CASSWSTGSNTEAFF
clone_size: many; v_call: TRBV4-1; d_call: -; j_call: TRBJ1-1; cdr3_nt: TGCGCCAGCAGCCTCACAGCGAGTACGACCAATGAAGCTTTCTTT; cdr3_aa: CASSLTASTTNEAFF
clone_size: few; v_call: TRBV4-3; d_call: -; j_call: TRBJ1-1; cdr3_nt: TGCGCCAGCAGCCCCCCCCGGGTGACTGCGGGGGAAACTGAAGCTTTCTTT; cdr3_aa: CASSPPRVTAGETEAFF
clone_size: few; v_call: TRBV14; d_call: -; j_call: TRBJ1-6; cdr3_nt: TGTGCCAGCAGCTCATACGGGAATTCACCCCTCCACTTT; cdr3_aa: CASSSYGNSPLHF
clone_size: -; v_call: TRBV12-3/TRBV12-4; d_call: TRBD2; j_call: TRBJ2-1; cdr3_nt: TGTGCCAGCACCCTGACTAGCGGTTCATACAATGAGCAGTTCTTC; cdr3_aa: CASTLTSGSYNEQFF
clone_size: few; v_call: TRBV7-9; d_call: -; j_call: TRBJ1-6; cdr3_nt: TGTGCCAGCAGCTTTGAGGGCTCACCCCTCCACTTT; cdr3_aa: CASSFEGSPLHF
clone_size: -; v_call: TRBV21-1; d_call: -; j_call: TRBJ2-5; cdr3_nt: TGTGCCAGCAGCAAAGAGCAAGCAGTTGTAGAGACCCAGTACTTC; cdr3_aa: CASSKEQAVVETQYF
clone_size: few; v_call: TRBV7-9; d_call: TRBD2; j_call: TRBJ2-1; cdr3_nt: TGTGCCAGTCGACTAGCGGGAATTCACAATGAGCAGTTCTTC; cdr3_aa: CASRLAGIHNEQFF
clone_size: -; v_call: TRBV2; d_call: -; j_call: TRBJ2-7; cdr3_nt: TGTGCCAGCAGTGAACCCATCTCCTACGAGCAGTACTTC; cdr3_aa: CASSEPISYEQYF
clone_size: few; v_call: TRBV12-3/TRBV12-4; d_call: -; j_call: TRBJ2-2; cdr3_nt: TGTGCCAGCACCCGCCTGAGCGGACCGGTCGAGCTGTTTTTT; cdr3_aa: CASTRLSGPVELFF
clone_size: few; v_call: TRBV2; d_call: -; j_call: TRBJ2-2; cdr3_nt: TGTGCCAGCACGACTCGGGGCTTTGCCGGGGAGCTGTTTTTT; cdr3_aa: CASTTRGFAGELFF
clone_size: once; v_call: TRBV7-7; d_call: TRBD2; j_call: TRBJ2-5; cdr3_nt: TGTGCTAGCAGCGCACTGGGACTAGCGGGGCGGGAGACCCAGTACTTC; cdr3_aa: CASSALGLAGRETQYF
clone_size: -; v_call: TRBV20-1; d_call: -; j_call: TRBJ2-1; cdr3_nt: TGCAGTGCTTACAGGGCTTATGAGCAGTTCTTC; cdr3_aa: CSAYRAYEQFF
clone_size: few; v_call: TRBV5-1; d_call: -; j_call: TRBJ2-1; cdr3_nt: TGCGCCAGCAGCTTGGACAGGGCGGACTACAATGAGCAGTTCTTC; cdr3_aa: CASSLDRADYNEQFF
clone_size: -; v_call: TRBV6-5; d_call: TRBD1; j_call: TRBJ2-1; cdr3_nt: TGTGCCAGCAGTTCCCCAGGGGGCCAACAGTTCTTC; cdr3_aa: CASSSPGGQQFF
clone_size: -; v_call: TRBV7-2; d_call: TRBD2; j_call: TRBJ2-7; cdr3_nt: TGTGCCAGCAGCCGGGGACTAGCGACTCCCTACGAGCAGTACTTC; cdr3_aa: CASSRGLATPYEQYF
clone_size: many; v_call: TRBV10-3; d_call: -; j_call: TRBJ2-2; cdr3_nt: TGTGCCATCCGAGACACCGGGGAGCTGTTTTTT; cdr3_aa: CAIRDTGELFF
clone_size: -; v_call: TRBV7-3; d_call: -; j_call: TRBJ1-1; cdr3_nt: TGTGCCAGCAGCCCTATCCCGAGTAGGGGGGGGAACACTGAAGCTTTCTTT; cdr3_aa: CASSPIPSRGGNTEAFF
clone_size: few; v_call: TRBV29-1; d_call: -; j_call: TRBJ2-3; cdr3_nt: TGCAGCGTTGTGAGGGAGAGACGCACAGATACGCAGTATTTT; cdr3_aa: CSVVRERRTDTQYF
clone_size: -; v_call: TRBV5-1; d_call: -; j_call: TRBJ1-1; cdr3_nt: TGCGCCAGCAGCTTGGTACCGAGCGCGGATACTGAAGCTTTCTTT; cdr3_aa: CASSLVPSADTEAFF
clone_size: few; v_call: TRBV11-2; d_call: -; j_call: TRBJ1-1; cdr3_nt: TGTGCCAGCAGCCCGCACTTCGGGAACACTGAAGCTTTCTTT; cdr3_aa: CASSPHFGNTEAFF
clone_size: many; v_call: TRBV12-3/TRBV12-4; d_call: -; j_call: TRBJ2-3; cdr3_nt: TGTGCCAGCACCAGGGGTACAGATACGCAGTATTTT; cdr3_aa: CASTRGTDTQYF
clone_size: few; v_call: TRBV11-3; d_call: -; j_call: TRBJ2-1; cdr3_nt: TGTGCCAGCGGTGGGACCTACAATGAGCAGTTCTTC; cdr3_aa: CASGGTYNEQFF
clone_size: few; v_call: TRBV5-6; d_call: TRBD2; j_call: TRBJ2-1; cdr3_nt: TGTGCCAGCAGACTGGGACTAGCGGCCACCTACAATGAGCAGTTCTTC; cdr3_aa: CASRLGLAATYNEQFF
clone_size: -; v_call: TRBV12-3/TRBV12-4; d_call: -; j_call: TRBJ1-2; cdr3_nt: TGTGCCAGCAGTCAGGGGCAGCATGGCTACACCTTC; cdr3_aa: CASSQGQHGYTF
clone_size: -; v_call: TRBV18; d_call: -; j_call: TRBJ1-2; cdr3_nt: TGTGCCAGCTCACCACCAGAGGGGTTCGGCTACACCTTC; cdr3_aa: CASSPPEGFGYTF
clone_size: few; v_call: TRBV6-2/TRBV6-3; d_call: -; j_call: TRBJ2-1; cdr3_nt: TGTGCCAGCACTTACACTGGAAATGAGCAGTTCTTC; cdr3_aa: CASTYTGNEQFF
clone_size: few; v_call: TRBV12-3/TRBV12-4; d_call: -; j_call: TRBJ2-5; cdr3_nt: TGTGCCAGCAGTTTCGGGCGGCGGGGAGAGACCCAGTACTTC; cdr3_aa: CASSFGRRGETQYF
clone_size: few; v_call: TRBV5-1; d_call: TRBD1; j_call: TRBJ2-1; cdr3_nt: TGCGCCAGCTCGTTGGGGACAGGAAGGAGTAATGAGCAGTTCTTC; cdr3_aa: CASSLGTGRSNEQFF